The 21 T cell receptor beta chains below all came from one sample that was sequenced in a study of spatial heterogeneity in lung cancer. Via MiXCR, TCRdb re-called the 5' RACE reads, giving one row per CDR3 protein. The table includes around 2,500 distinct CDR3 sequences, about 55% detected once. The time point denotes: blood at routine non-recurrence follow-up after resection. Sample: PBMCs, taken at follow-up. These receptors were collected from a female donor with early-stage non-small cell lung cancer.

In the case of this clonotype: Being off target in a library aimed at alpha chains, this beta chain has a size of little meaning. The V call is TRBV11-2, the J call TRBJ2-4, with unresolved D. V was shortened by 3 bases and J by 3 bases, with 12 bases between the two germline ends. The CDR3 is 15 residues long. Germline lookup yields CDR1 SGHAT and CDR2 FQNNGV. CDR3 amino acids: CASSFGGSNKNIQYF. As DNA, the CDR3 is TGTGCCAGCAGCTTTGGTGGCAGTAACAAAAACATTCAGTACTTC.

As concerns this clonotype: A library prepared for alpha chains yielded this beta chain as an off-target read; its size is of little meaning. The chain employs TRBV27 and TRBJ1-6; tentatively, D is TRBD1 (6 bases). This CDR3 comprises 13 residues. The V gene's germline CDR1 is MNHEY and CDR2 SMNVEV (reference sequence). Trimming took 6 bases from V and 10 from J, leaving 13 bases between them. The CDR3 here is CASSPRGDSPLHF. The DNA for the CDR3 is TGTGCCAGCAGCCCCAGGGGAGACTCACCCCTCCACTTT.

Turning to this clonotype: Because this beta chain is a stray read in a library intended to capture alpha chains, its abundance should not be given much weight. The chain combines TRBV5-1 with TRBJ2-2, with D unresolved. Per the germline V gene, CDR1 is SGHRS and CDR2 is YFSETQ. The CDR3 is made up of 13 amino acids. Trimming left V 3 bases short and J 1 base short, with 4 bases between. This chain's CDR3 is CASSSGNTGELFF. The CDR3 DNA follows: TGCGCCAGCAGCTCGGGGAACACCGGGGAGCTGTTTTTT.

Concerning this clonotype: For a library built for alpha chains, this beta chain is a stray read; little rests on its size. J is TRBJ2-2 and V is TRBV14, with D unclear. CDR1 and CDR2 (germline): SGHDN, FVKESK. The CDR3 has 14 residues. V was trimmed by 2 bases and J by 0 bases, leaving 4 bases between them. The chain's CDR3 is CASSQTSNTGELFF. In nucleotides, the CDR3 is TGTGCCAGCAGCCAAACATCGAACACCGGGGAGCTGTTTTTT.

This clonotype was counted only a few times. This beta chain came through as a stray read in a library set up for alpha chains, and its size says little. The chain uses TRBV20-1 and TRBJ2-1, with D hard to call. Germline V gene lookup returns CDR1 DFQATT and CDR2 SNEGSKA (reference sequence). This CDR3 comprises 18 residues. The V and J ends lost 0 bases and 1 base respectively, with 19 bases between them. CDR3 nucleotides: TGCAGTGCTAGAGATATAAGCGCCTCTTCAGCGTCCTACAATGAGCAGTTCTTC. Translation: CSARDISASSASYNEQFF.

About this clonotype itself: Little can be read into the size of this beta chain, an off-target read in a library designed for alpha chains. V and J are TRBV29-1 and TRBJ2-1; the match to TRBD1 covers 9 bases. Germline CDR1 SQVTM, CDR2 ANQGSEA. V lost 8 bases to trimming and J lost 16 bases; unmatched junction nucleotides: 15. There are 12 residues in the CDR3. CDR3 sequence reads: CSSPVTRDREFF. CDR3 DNA: TGCAGCTCACCCGTCACCCGGGACAGGGAATTCTTC.

This clonotype was counted a single time. The library was built for alpha chains, so this beta chain is an off-target read and its size means little. The chain couples TRBV14 to TRBJ2-1, with D maybe TRBD1 (6 bases). Trimming shortened V by 5 bases and J by 6 bases, and 11 bases separated the two germline ends. This CDR3 comprises 13 residues. Per the germline V gene, CDR1 is SGHDN and CDR2 is FVKESK. The CDR3 loop is CASSVRGGNEQFF. The CDR3, as DNA: TGTGCCAGCAGCGTAAGAGGGGGCAATGAGCAGTTCTTC. The variable domain in full, with the rest retrieved from reference TRBV14 and TRBJ2-1, is EAGVTQFPSHSVIEKGQTVTLRCDPISGHDNLYWYRRVMGKEIKFLLHFVKESKQDESGMPNNRFLAERTGGTYSTLKVQPAELEDSGVYFCASSVRGGNEQFFGPGTRLTVL.

For this clonotype: As an off-target read in a library built for alpha chains, this beta chain has a frequency of little significance. The rearrangement uses TRBV5-1 and TRBJ2-7, with 12 bases matching TRBD2. Germline lookup yields CDR1 SGHRS and CDR2 YFSETQ. With 3 bases clipped from V and 4 bases from J, the junction kept 2 bases outside the gene matches. This CDR3 spans 14 amino acids. DNA of the CDR3: TGCGCCAGCAGCTCGACTAGCGGGAGTTACGAGCAGTACTTC. Translation: CASSSTSGSYEQYF.

Only one count was recorded for this clonotype. The library was built for alpha chains, so this beta chain is an off-target read and its size means little. J is TRBJ2-1 and V is TRBV6-7; TRBD2 aligns across 7 bases. TRBV6-7 is classed as an ORF, of uncertain function. The CDR3 runs to 14 residues. The J segment lost 7 bases and the V segment lost 6 bases, leaving 9 bases of the junction unmatched. CDR3 sequence: CASRPRTSVNEQFF. The CDR3 DNA is TGTGCCAGCAGGCCGCGCACTAGCGTAAATGAGCAGTTCTTC.

Comments on this clonotype: A library made for alpha chains picked up this beta chain off target, so its size means little. The gene calls are TRBV11-1 and TRBJ2-7, with a tentative D call TRBD2 (5 bases). V lost 1 base and J lost 2, with 9 bases in between. Germline CDR1 SGHAT, CDR2 FQDESV (reference sequence). The CDR3 runs 14 residues. CDR3 protein: CASSLVETTYEQYF. The CDR3 DNA reads TGTGCCAGCAGCTTAGTCGAGACTACCTACGAGCAGTACTTC.

A note on this clonotype: A library prepared for alpha chains yielded this beta chain as an off-target read; its size is of little meaning. This chain uses TRBV5-5 with TRBJ2-5; no definite D call. The CDR3 consists of 15 residues. Germline CDR1 is SGHKS and CDR2 is YYEKEE (reference sequence). V lost 4 bases to trimming and J lost 1 base, with 14 bases between them. The CDR3 reads CASSLMGRIQETQYF. CDR3 nucleotides: TGTGCCAGCAGCCTGATGGGCCGCATCCAAGAGACCCAGTACTTC. Full variable domain (rest looked up from reference TRBV5-5 and TRBJ2-5): DAGVTQSPTHLIKTRGQQVTLRCSPISGHKSVSWYQQVLGQGPQFIFQYYEKEERGRGNFPDRFSARQFPNYSSELNVNALLLGDSALYLCASSLMGRIQETQYFGPGTRLLVL.

About this clonotype: This beta chain appears as a stray read in a library generated for alpha chains; its size is not informative. This chain uses TRBV11-2 with TRBJ2-2; 7 nucleotides align to TRBD1. J gave up 4 bases and V 1 base, and 3 bases lay outside the gene matches. Germline values: CDR1 SGHAT, CDR2 FQNNGV. The CDR3 consists of 15 residues. CDR3 region: CASSLVGGGTGELFF. The CDR3 region has the DNA TGTGCCAGCAGCTTAGTAGGGGGCGGCACCGGGGAGCTGTTTTTT.

This clonotype turned up a few times. In a library made to pick up alpha chains, this beta chain is a stray read with a size that means little. The chain is built from TRBV5-1 and TRBJ2-2; D remains ambiguous. CDR1 is SGHRS and CDR2 is YFSETQ in the germline V gene. The length of the CDR3 is 14 residues. Trimming shortened V by 2 bases and J by 7 bases, and 12 bases separated the two germline ends. The CDR3 region is CASSLLGSDGELFF. CDR3 nucleotides: TGCGCCAGCAGCTTATTGGGAAGTGACGGGGAGCTGTTTTTT.

To note about this clonotype: This beta chain was picked up by a library intended for alpha chains and is off target, so its count carries little meaning. The chain joins TRBV2 to TRBJ2-1, with 7 bases that match TRBD2. This CDR3 has 17 residues. The germline V gene has CDR1 SNHLY and CDR2 FYNNEI. Trimming took 4 bases from V and 4 from J; bases not matched to a gene: 13. The CDR3 DNA reads as TGTGCCAGCAGTGTCAGCGGGATGCGTCGTGGGTACAATGAGCAGTTCTTC. Its protein product is CASSVSGMRRGYNEQFF.

On this clonotype itself: Because the library targeted alpha chains, this beta chain is an off-target read whose size means little. The V gene is TRBV25-1, the J gene TRBJ2-2; no clear D gene. Trimming shortened V by 1 base and J by 4 bases, and 10 bases separated the two germline ends. CDR3 length: 15 residues. Per the germline V gene, CDR1 is MGHDK and CDR2 is SYGVNS. CDR3 DNA: TGTGCCAGCAGTGAATCTTTGGGAACCACCGGGGAGCTGTTTTTT. It yields the protein CASSESLGTTGELFF.

This clonotype was observed a few times. Little can be read into the size of this beta chain, an off-target read in a library designed for alpha chains. The chain uses TRBV20-1 and TRBJ2-2, with 10 bases that match TRBD2. The CDR3 is 16 residues long. The germline CDR1 and CDR2 sequences are DFQATT and SNEGSKA (reference sequence). The J segment lost 5 bases and the V segment lost 0 bases, leaving 6 bases of the junction unmatched. In DNA form, the CDR3 reads TGCAGTGCTAGAGATCCCAGCGGGAGGGGTACCGGGGAGCTGTTTTTT. The encoded protein is CSARDPSGRGTGELFF.

Note on this clonotype: This beta chain is a stray sequence in a library constructed for alpha chains; its clone size is not meaningful. V and J are TRBV5-1 and TRBJ2-2; 9 bases line up with TRBD1. CDR1 is SGHRS and CDR2 is YFSETQ in the germline V gene. The J segment lost 7 bases and the V segment lost 3 bases, leaving 4 bases of the junction unmatched. This CDR3 region has 14 residues. The CDR3 protein is CASSSQGANGELFF. The CDR3 nucleotides are TGCGCCAGCAGCTCACAGGGGGCGAACGGGGAGCTGTTTTTT.

Remarks on this clonotype: This beta chain represents an off-target read in a library built for alpha chains; its size is of limited meaning. This chain joins TRBV11-2 and TRBJ2-1; TRBD1 might be the D (6 bases). The ends were cut back, 5 bases at V and 8 bases at J, with 31 bases in the middle. Germline CDR1 reads SGHAT; CDR2 reads FQNNGV. The CDR3 contains 19 residues. The DNA for the CDR3 is TGTGCCAGCAGCCCCAAACTACTCATCCGGGACACAGAGTCGGATGAGCAGTTCTTC. This gives the protein CASSPKLLIRDTESDEQFF.

On this clonotype: This beta chain came through as a stray read in a library set up for alpha chains, and its size says little. The chain has TRBV6-5 and TRBJ2-3; 14 nucleotides match TRBD2. The CDR3 runs 17 residues. V trimming: 6 bases; J trimming: 4 bases; junction bases outside the gene matches: 9. The germline V gene encodes CDR1 MNHEY and CDR2 SVGAGI. The CDR3 bases are TGTGCCAGCAGACGGGGACTAGCGGGAGTGGGCGCAGATACGCAGTATTTT. It is translated as CASRRGLAGVGADTQYF.

This clonotype was observed a handful of times. With the library built for alpha chains, this beta chain is off target and its frequency is not meaningful. This sequence joins TRBV27 and TRBJ2-1; D is perhaps TRBD1 or TRBD2 (6 bases each). The CDR3 is 14 residues long. Germline V lookup: CDR1 MNHEY, CDR2 SMNVEV (reference sequence). Deletions cut 7 bases from V and 2 bases from J, with 12 bases between. The CDR3 DNA sequence: TGTGCCAGCATGGAGGGGGTTCCCTACAATGAGCAGTTCTTC. This translates into CASMEGVPYNEQFF.

Concerning this clonotype itself: The size of this beta chain means little, since it is a stray read in a library made for alpha chains. This chain joins TRBV19 and TRBJ2-2; no definite D call. The CDR3 consists of 14 residues. CDR1 is LNHDA and CDR2 is SQIVND in the germline V gene (reference sequence). V lost 5 bases and J 4 bases, leaving 11 bases between the germline ends. As DNA, the CDR3 is TGTGCCAGTAGTGCATCCCGTGCCACCGGGGAGCTGTTTTTT. Protein: CASSASRATGELFF.